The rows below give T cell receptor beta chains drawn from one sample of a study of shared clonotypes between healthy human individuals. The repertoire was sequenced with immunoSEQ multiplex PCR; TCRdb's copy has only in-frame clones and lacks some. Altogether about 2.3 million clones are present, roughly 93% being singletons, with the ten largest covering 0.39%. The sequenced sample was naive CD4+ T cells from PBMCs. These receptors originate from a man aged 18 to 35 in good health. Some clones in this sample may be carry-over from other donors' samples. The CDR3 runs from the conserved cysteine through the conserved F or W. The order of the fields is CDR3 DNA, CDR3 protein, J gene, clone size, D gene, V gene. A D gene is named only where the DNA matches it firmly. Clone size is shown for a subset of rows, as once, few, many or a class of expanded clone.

CDR3nt: TGTGCCAGCAGCCAAGGGCAGACCTATGGCTACACCTTC
CDR3aa: CASSQGQTYGYTF
j_gene: TRBJ1-2
abundance: -
d_gene: -
v_gene: TRBV14

CDR3nt: TGTGCCAGTAGTCTTTCAGGGTCTGGGGCCAACGTCCTGACTTTC
CDR3aa: CASSLSGSGANVLTF
j_gene: TRBJ2-6
abundance: -
d_gene: -
v_gene: TRBV19

CDR3nt: TGTGCCAGCAGTTTGGGCGGGGCTAATGAAAAACTGTTTTTT
CDR3aa: CASSLGGANEKLFF
j_gene: TRBJ1-4
abundance: -
d_gene: -
v_gene: TRBV28

CDR3nt: TGTGCCAGCAGTTTAAGACAGCAGCCCCAGCATTTT
CDR3aa: CASSLRQQPQHF
j_gene: TRBJ1-5
abundance: -
d_gene: -
v_gene: TRBV6-6

CDR3nt: TGTGCCATCTCCGAACAGGTGGCCTACGAGCAGTACTTC
CDR3aa: CAISEQVAYEQYF
j_gene: TRBJ2-7
abundance: -
d_gene: -
v_gene: TRBV6-1

CDR3nt: TGTGCCAGCAGCCTGGACAGGGATAGCGAGCAGTACTTC
CDR3aa: CASSLDRDSEQYF
j_gene: TRBJ2-7
abundance: -
d_gene: TRBD1
v_gene: TRBV11-3

CDR3nt: TGCGCCAGCAGCCTGTCCCAACGCTCTGGAAACACCATATATTTT
CDR3aa: CASSLSQRSGNTIYF
j_gene: TRBJ1-3
abundance: -
d_gene: -
v_gene: TRBV4-1

CDR3nt: TGCAGCGCCCAAGCAGGGGCTTCCTACGAGCAGTACTTC
CDR3aa: CSAQAGASYEQYF
j_gene: TRBJ2-7
abundance: -
d_gene: -
v_gene: TRBV29-1

CDR3nt: TGCGCCAGCAGCCAAGAAGGACTGCAACGGACAGGCCCTGGAAACACCATATATTTT
CDR3aa: CASSQEGLQRTGPGNTIYF
j_gene: TRBJ1-3
abundance: -
d_gene: TRBD1
v_gene: TRBV4-1

CDR3nt: TGCGCCAGCAGCCAGGACAGCTCTGGGGCCAACGTCCTGACTTTC
CDR3aa: CASSQDSSGANVLTF
j_gene: TRBJ2-6
abundance: -
d_gene: -
v_gene: TRBV4-1

CDR3nt: TGTGCCAGCTCACCCTTCAACAATCAGCCCCAGCATTTT
CDR3aa: CASSPFNNQPQHF
j_gene: TRBJ1-5
abundance: -
d_gene: -
v_gene: TRBV18

CDR3nt: TGTGCCAGCAGTTCCTGGGCGTCTGGGGCCAACGTCCTGACTTTC
CDR3aa: CASSSWASGANVLTF
j_gene: TRBJ2-6
abundance: -
d_gene: -
v_gene: TRBV6-5

CDR3nt: TGTGCCAGCAGCGTAGCAGGGGATGATTACACTGAAGCTTTCTTT
CDR3aa: CASSVAGDDYTEAFF
j_gene: TRBJ1-1
abundance: -
d_gene: -
v_gene: TRBV9

CDR3nt: TGCAGCGTTGAGTGGCAGGGAGGGGCGGCTTTCTTT
CDR3aa: CSVEWQGGAAFF
j_gene: TRBJ1-1
abundance: few
d_gene: -
v_gene: TRBV29-1

CDR3nt: TGCGCCAGTTCCTACGACGGACCTCCTAACTATGGCTACACCTTC
CDR3aa: CASSYDGPPNYGYTF
j_gene: TRBJ1-2
abundance: -
d_gene: -
v_gene: TRBV5-1